This TCR beta chain came from a study of vaccination effects on CD4 cells after COVID-19. The protocol was immunoSEQ multiplex PCR, while the TCRdb copy is restricted to in-frame clones and leaves out a portion. Of about 45,000 clones in the sample, 60% to 80% were seen once. Study observations and caveats: Only a few convalescent patients and no early post-infection timepoints featured in the study.

Notes on this clone: Its antigen is currently unknown.

A roughly 11-day culture period preceded the isolation of CD4+ T cells. Germline lookup yields CDR1 SGHRS and CDR2 YFSETQ. This CDR3 is built from 19 residues. Unmatched junction bases numbered 21, after V lost 5 bases and J lost 4 bases. This clonotype was sampled from a human donor who had a prior SARS-CoV-2 infection. The rearrangement uses TRBV5-1 and TRBJ2-3; 8 positions agree with TRBD2. The specimen comprised CD4+ T cells from PBMCs cultured without peptide, sampled before COVID-19 vaccination. The CDR3 loop reads CASSYESPGLGGEADTQYF. The CDR3 DNA sequence: TGCGCCAGCAGTTACGAGAGCCCGGGACTAGGAGGAGAGGCAGATACGCAGTATTTT.